These 29 T cell receptor beta chains originate from one sample sequenced in a study of T-cell memory formation after mild COVID-19. MiXCR was run by TCRdb on the 5' RACE reads, yielding one entry per CDR3 protein. Among about 110,000 distinct CDR3 sequences listed, roughly a sixth were seen once. Source material: PBMCs or a T cell subset sorted from them (not recorded which). All receptors derive from a man aged 18 to 30 who had mild COVID-19 (a few samples of this study predate the infection). Cell type and time point are not known.

This clonotype was seen a handful of times. The chain recombines TRBV5-1 with TRBJ2-5, with 12 bases aligning to TRBD2. J lost 2 bases, V lost 6 bases, and 8 bases had no gene match. In germline, CDR1 is SGHRS, CDR2 YFSETQ. This CDR3 is built from 16 residues. CDR3 loop: CASTPLAGGLQETQYF. The CDR3, as DNA: TGCGCCAGCACCCCTCTAGCGGGGGGGCTTCAAGAGACCCAGTACTTC.

This clonotype was counted a few times. The chain joins TRBV5-1 to TRBJ2-1, with 12 positions matching TRBD2. Trimming at V came to 4 bases and at J to 7 bases, leaving 9 bases not matched to a gene. The CDR3 consists of 16 residues. Germline V gene lookup returns CDR1 SGHRS and CDR2 YFSETQ. The CDR3: CASSVELAGGVNEQFF. The CDR3 DNA reads as TGCGCCAGCAGCGTGGAACTAGCGGGGGGTGTAAATGAGCAGTTCTTC.

This clonotype has only a few counts. The chain links TRBV11-3 to TRBJ2-3, with D perhaps assigned TRBD1 or TRBD2 (5 bases each). The germline V and J ends were trimmed by 1 base and 6 bases, with 17 bases remaining between them. The CDR3 is made up of 16 amino acids. The germline V gene has CDR1 SGHNT and CDR2 YENEEA. CDR3 loop: CASSLVWDPRPDTQYF. CDR3 nucleotide sequence: TGTGCCAGCAGCTTAGTCTGGGACCCGAGGCCGGATACGCAGTATTTT. Full variable domain (outside the CDR3, taken from reference TRBV11-3 and TRBJ2-3): EAGVVQSPRYKIIEKKQPVAFWCNPISGHNTLYWYLQNLGQGPELLIRYENEEAVDDSQLPKDRFSAERLKGVDSTLKIQPAELGDSAVYLCASSLVWDPRPDTQYFGPGTRLTVL.

The V gene is TRBV24-1, the J gene TRBJ2-5; 8 bases fit TRBD1. The length of the CDR3 is 18 residues. The ends lost 0 bases at V and 2 bases at J; junction bases unmatched: 10. Germline assignment: CDR1 KGHDR and CDR2 SFDVKD. CDR3 sequence: CATSDLPGTGDYQETQYF. CDR3 in DNA: TGTGCCACCAGTGATTTGCCGGGGACAGGAGACTATCAAGAGACCCAGTACTTC.

The V and J genes are TRBV7-8 and TRBJ2-1, with a possible D match to TRBD1 (5 bases). Germline values: CDR1 SGHVS, CDR2 FQNEAQ. The V gene lost 2 bases and the J gene lost 9 bases, with 14 bases spanning the gap. This CDR3 contains 14 residues. DNA for the CDR3: TGTGCCAGCAGCTTAATAGGGGCCGATAGTGAGCAGTTCTTC. Translated: CASSLIGADSEQFF.

With respect to this clonotype: A read error may produce the germline difference seen at one junction end. V usage is TRBV19 and J usage is TRBJ2-7; 7 bases line up with TRBD1. The CDR3 extends over 15 amino acids. Per germline, CDR1 LNHDA and CDR2 SQIVND (reference sequence). The CDR3 sequence is CASSWGTDSSYEKYF. The CDR3 region has the DNA TGTGCCAGTAGTTGGGGGACAGATAGCTCCTACGAGAAGTACTTC.

The table lists this clonotype with many counts. V gene TRBV7-2 combines with J gene TRBJ2-3; tentatively, D is TRBD2 (5 bases). The germline V gene encodes CDR1 SGHTA and CDR2 FQGNSA. V was pared by 4 bases and J by 2 bases, with 7 bases between. The CDR3 spans 13 residues. The CDR3 sequence is CASSSDFTDTQYF. The CDR3 DNA reads TGTGCCAGCAGCTCGGACTTCACAGATACGCAGTATTTT.

The rearrangement links TRBV5-6 to TRBJ2-3; D may be TRBD1 (6 bases). The CDR3 contains 14 residues. V was cut by 6 bases and J by 5 bases, with 16 bases left in between. Germline V lookup: CDR1 SGHDT, CDR2 YYEEEE. CDR3 in amino acids: CASMGWGHEDTQYF. As DNA, the CDR3 is TGTGCCAGCATGGGTTGGGGGCATGAAGATACGCAGTATTTT.

This clonotype was found a few times. The rearrangement links TRBV25-1 to TRBJ1-2; D is perhaps TRBD1 (5 bases). Trimming shortened V by 3 bases and J by 4 bases, and 27 bases separated the two germline ends. The CDR3 extends over 19 amino acids. Germline assignment: CDR1 MGHDK and CDR2 SYGVNS. Here the CDR3 DNA reads TGTGCCAGCAGTGATCTACATGGGGCTGGGGGAGGTGCAGGCTATGGCTACACCTTC. This gives the protein CASSDLHGAGGGAGYGYTF.

This clonotype was found a few times. The chain combines TRBV5-1 with TRBJ2-5; 10 nucleotides line up with TRBD1. Germline CDR1 is SGHRS and CDR2 is YFSETQ. V trimming: 3 bases; J trimming: 3 bases; junction bases outside the gene matches: 8. The CDR3 extends over 16 amino acids. The CDR3 here is CASSSLPGQGKETQYF. Here the CDR3 DNA reads TGCGCCAGCAGCTCCCTACCGGGACAGGGGAAAGAGACCCAGTACTTC. The whole variable domain, remainder taken from reference TRBV5-1 and TRBJ2-5, is KAGVTQTPRYLIKTRGQQVTLSCSPISGHRSVSWYQQTPGQGLQFLFEYFSETQRNKGNFPGRFSGRQFSNSRSEMNVSTLELGDSALYLCASSSLPGQGKETQYFGPGTRLLVL.

The genes are TRBV20-1 and TRBJ1-1, with D unresolved. Per germline, CDR1 DFQATT and CDR2 SNEGSKA (reference sequence). Between the trimmed V and J ends, which lost 4 bases and 3 bases, there was a span of 12 bases. The CDR3 has 13 residues. The DNA for the CDR3 is TGCAGTGCTACGGTGGACGGGGACACTGAAGCTTTCTTT. It codes for CSATVDGDTEAFF.

This chain uses TRBV6-5 with TRBJ1-2; 8 positions agree with TRBD1. CDR3 length: 13 residues. V gave up 7 bases and J gave up 7 bases; unmatched junction bases: 8. CDR1 MNHEY and CDR2 SVGAGI come from the germline V gene. The CDR3 region has the DNA TGTGCCAGCACCTCCGGGACAGGCATTGGCTACACCTTC. Translating it yields CASTSGTGIGYTF.

This clonotype was seen many times. The chain links TRBV12-3 or TRBV12-4 to TRBJ2-2; the D is unclear. Trimming stripped 5 bases from V and 3 bases from J, with 10 bases between. The CDR3 is 14 residues long. The CDR3 DNA sequence: TGTGCCAGCAGTCCGCTGTGGGACACCGGGGAGCTGTTTTTT. Amino acids: CASSPLWDTGELFF.

This clonotype came up a few times. The chain carries TRBV5-1 and TRBJ2-6, with D tentatively TRBD2 (5 bases). V gave up 2 bases and J gave up 0 bases, with 9 bases separating them. Germline V CDR1 and CDR2: SGHRS, YFSETQ. This CDR3 has 16 residues. The CDR3 DNA sequence: TGCGCCAGCAGCTTCGGGGATTTCTCTGGGGCCAACGTCCTGACTTTC. Its translation is CASSFGDFSGANVLTF.

The chain employs TRBV7-2 and TRBJ2-3; 12 bases are shared with TRBD2. There are 16 residues in the CDR3. Germline V gene sequence: CDR1 SGHTA, CDR2 FQGNSA. The junction had 8 bases not matched to a gene; V was cut back by 5 bases and J by 5 bases. In DNA form, the CDR3 reads TGTGCCAGCAGCCCCGCCCTAGCGGGGGGGCAAGATACGCAGTATTTT. This translates into CASSPALAGGQDTQYF.

This clonotype was found many times. The rearrangement links TRBV2 to TRBJ1-1, with D maybe TRBD1 (6 bases). Germline values: CDR1 SNHLY, CDR2 FYNNEI. CDR3 length: 14 amino acids. Deletions cut 7 bases from V and 1 base from J, with 13 bases between. The CDR3 region is CASTAEGGNTEAFF. CDR3 DNA: TGTGCCAGCACAGCCGAAGGGGGGAACACTGAAGCTTTCTTT.

V and J are TRBV3-1 and TRBJ2-7; D is perhaps TRBD1 (6 bases). Germline lookup yields CDR1 LGHDT and CDR2 YNNKEL (reference sequence). The CDR3 consists of 14 residues. Trimming removed 5 bases from V and 2 bases from J, with 13 bases in between. For the CDR3, the DNA is TGTGCCAGCAGCAGAGTCGGACAGACCTACGAGCAGTACTTC. Encoded protein: CASSRVGQTYEQYF.

Only a few counts were recorded for this clonotype. This chain uses TRBV11-2 with TRBJ2-2, with D uncertain. CDR1 is SGHAT and CDR2 is FQNNGV in the germline V gene. V lost 8 bases and J lost 1, with 17 bases in between. CDR3 length: 16 residues. DNA for the CDR3: TGTGCCAGCTCACCGGCCCGCTGGGGGAACACCGGGGAGCTGTTTTTT. This translates into CASSPARWGNTGELFF.

The rearrangement joins TRBV6-1 to TRBJ2-7; 13 bases fit TRBD2. CDR3 length: 17 amino acids. V dropped 6 bases and J dropped 5; count of bases not matched to a gene: 13. Germline V CDR1 and CDR2: MNHNS, SASEGT. CDR3 region: CASRPGLAGALPNEQYF. The DNA for the CDR3 is TGTGCCAGCAGACCAGGACTAGCGGGGGCTCTTCCTAACGAGCAGTACTTC.

This clonotype came up a few times. The gene calls are TRBV25-1 and TRBJ1-6; D is unresolved. The V gene lost 2 bases and the J gene lost 11 bases, with 4 bases spanning the gap. Per the germline V gene, CDR1 is MGHDK and CDR2 is SYGVNS. The CDR3 has 11 amino acids. The CDR3 protein is CASSEGAPLHF. The CDR3 DNA reads TGTGCCAGCAGTGAAGGGGCACCCCTCCACTTT.

The V gene is TRBV11-3, the J gene TRBJ2-2; TRBD2 is a possible D gene (6 bases). The CDR3 is 13 amino acids. CDR1 is SGHNT, CDR2 YENEEA, per germline. The V gene lost 4 bases and the J gene lost 5 bases, with 8 bases spanning the gap. The chain's CDR3 is CASSSGETGELFF. Here the CDR3 DNA reads TGTGCCAGCAGCTCGGGGGAGACCGGGGAGCTGTTTTTT.

This clonotype was seen at least ten times. The V call is TRBV4-1, the J call TRBJ2-3; tentative D call: TRBD1 (6 bases). V lost 1 base, J lost 7 bases, and 12 bases lay in between. The germline V gene has CDR1 MGHRA and CDR2 YSYEKL. The CDR3 contains 14 residues. CDR3 loop: CASSQGLRGNTQYF. The DNA of the CDR3 is TGCGCCAGCAGCCAAGGGCTGAGGGGGAATACGCAGTATTTT.

The J gene is TRBJ2-2, the V gene TRBV4-3, with TRBD2 as a possible D gene (6 bases). This CDR3 has 16 amino acids. V was trimmed by 0 bases and J by 0 bases, leaving 8 bases between them. Germline V lookup: CDR1 LGHNA, CDR2 YSLEER. The CDR3 here is CASSQEGLTNTGELFF. DNA of the CDR3: TGCGCCAGCAGCCAAGAAGGACTAACGAACACCGGGGAGCTGTTTTTT.

The chain is built from TRBV12-3 or TRBV12-4 and TRBJ1-1; D may be TRBD1 (6 bases). The CDR3 extends over 14 amino acids. The V gene lost 7 bases and the J gene lost 5 bases, with 17 bases spanning the gap. The CDR3 sequence is CASTTTGLRTEAFF. CDR3 DNA: TGTGCCAGCACCACCACAGGGCTTCGAACTGAAGCTTTCTTT.

The chain combines TRBV7-9 with TRBJ1-2; TRBD1 is a possible D gene (5 bases). CDR3 size: 16 residues. The germline CDR1 and CDR2 sequences are SEHNR and FQNEAQ (reference sequence). Trimming shortened V by 6 bases and J by 0 bases, and 17 bases separated the two germline ends. CDR3: CASSRRVSRANYGYTF. DNA of the CDR3: TGTGCCAGCAGTCGCAGGGTATCCCGAGCTAACTATGGCTACACCTTC.

V is TRBV3-1 and J is TRBJ2-5, with D maybe TRBD1 (6 bases). Trimming took 6 bases from V and 5 from J, leaving 13 bases between them. The CDR3 has 13 residues. The germline V gene encodes CDR1 LGHDT and CDR2 YNNKEL (reference sequence). In DNA, the CDR3 is TGTGCCAGCAGGCGAAGGGGGATGGAGACCCAGTACTTC. It yields the protein CASRRRGMETQYF.

The rearrangement links TRBV12-3 or TRBV12-4 to TRBJ1-5, with TRBD1 as a possible D gene (5 bases). The V gene lost 7 bases and the J gene lost 1 base, with 11 bases spanning the gap. The CDR3 loop spans 14 amino acids. The CDR3 protein is CASTSGRSNQPQHF. In DNA, the CDR3 is TGTGCCAGCACCTCAGGGAGGAGCAATCAGCCCCAGCATTTT.

In its sample, this clonotype was seen a few times. The chain combines TRBV15 with TRBJ2-2, with unresolved D. The CDR3 is 14 residues long. Trimming pared 1 base from V and 4 bases from J, leaving 7 bases between. Germline V gene sequence: CDR1 LNHNV, CDR2 YYDKDF (reference sequence). In nucleotides, the CDR3 is TGTGCCACCAGCAGAGGGAAGGTCACCGGGGAGCTGTTTTTT. This gives the protein CATSRGKVTGELFF.

In this sample, this clonotype turned up a few times. The chain couples TRBV6-1 to TRBJ2-5, with 8 nucleotides matching TRBD1. J lost 0 bases, V lost 6 bases, and 3 bases had no gene match. The CDR3 contains 14 residues. Germline CDR1 reads MNHNS; CDR2 reads SASEGT. In nucleotides, the CDR3 is TGTGCCAGCAGCAGGGGGCTTTACCAAGAGACCCAGTACTTC. It yields the protein CASSRGLYQETQYF.